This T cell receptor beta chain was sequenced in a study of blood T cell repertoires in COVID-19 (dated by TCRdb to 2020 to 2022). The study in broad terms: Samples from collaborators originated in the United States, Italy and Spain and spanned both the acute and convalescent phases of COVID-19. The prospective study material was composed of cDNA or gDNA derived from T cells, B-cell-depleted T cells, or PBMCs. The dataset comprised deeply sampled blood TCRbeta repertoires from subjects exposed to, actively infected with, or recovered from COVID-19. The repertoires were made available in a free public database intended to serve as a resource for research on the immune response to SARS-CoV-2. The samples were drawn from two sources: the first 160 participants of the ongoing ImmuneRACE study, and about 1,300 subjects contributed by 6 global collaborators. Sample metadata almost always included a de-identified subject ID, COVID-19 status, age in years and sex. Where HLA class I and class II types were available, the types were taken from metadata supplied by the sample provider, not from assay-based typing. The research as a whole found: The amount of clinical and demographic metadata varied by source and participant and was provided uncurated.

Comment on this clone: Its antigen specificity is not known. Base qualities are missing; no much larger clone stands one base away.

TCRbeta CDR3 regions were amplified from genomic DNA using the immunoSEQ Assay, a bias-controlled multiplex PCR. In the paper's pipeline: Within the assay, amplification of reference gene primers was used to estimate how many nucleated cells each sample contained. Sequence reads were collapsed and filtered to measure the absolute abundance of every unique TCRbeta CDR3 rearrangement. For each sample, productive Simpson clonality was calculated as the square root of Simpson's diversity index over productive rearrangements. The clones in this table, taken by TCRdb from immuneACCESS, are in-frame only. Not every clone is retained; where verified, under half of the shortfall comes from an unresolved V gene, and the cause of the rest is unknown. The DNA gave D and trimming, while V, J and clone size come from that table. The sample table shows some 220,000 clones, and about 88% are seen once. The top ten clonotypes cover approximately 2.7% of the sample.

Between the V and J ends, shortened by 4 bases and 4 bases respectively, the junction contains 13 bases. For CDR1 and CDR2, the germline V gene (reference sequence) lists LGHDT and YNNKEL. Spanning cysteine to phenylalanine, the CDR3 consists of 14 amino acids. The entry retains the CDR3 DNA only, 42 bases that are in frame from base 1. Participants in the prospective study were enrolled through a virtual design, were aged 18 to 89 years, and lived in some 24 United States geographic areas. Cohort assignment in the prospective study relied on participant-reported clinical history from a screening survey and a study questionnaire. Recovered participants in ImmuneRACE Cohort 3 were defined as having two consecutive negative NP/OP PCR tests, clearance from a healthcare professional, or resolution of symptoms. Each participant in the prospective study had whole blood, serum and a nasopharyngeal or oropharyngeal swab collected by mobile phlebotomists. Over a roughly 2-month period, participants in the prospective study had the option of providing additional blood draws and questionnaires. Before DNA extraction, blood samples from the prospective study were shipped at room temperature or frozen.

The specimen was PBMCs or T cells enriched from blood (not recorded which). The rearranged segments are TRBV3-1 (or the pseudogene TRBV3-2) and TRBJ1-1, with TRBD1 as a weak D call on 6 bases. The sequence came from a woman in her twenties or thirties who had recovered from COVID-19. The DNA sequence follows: TGTGCCAGCAGCCGGAATACAGGGAGCACTGAAGCTTTCTTT. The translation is CASSRNTGSTEAFF.